These T cell receptor beta chains were read from a single sample in a study of blood T cell repertoires in COVID-19. TCRdb's copy holds only in-frame clones and misses some; the assay was immunoSEQ multiplex PCR. The table has approximately 300,000 clones, 80% to 95% seen once. The sample comprised PBMCs or T cells enriched from blood (not recorded which). Every receptor here comes from a woman between 25 and 40 years old who had recovered from COVID-19. The CDR3 runs from the conserved cysteine through the conserved F or W. A D gene is named only where the DNA matches it firmly. Only part of the rows carry a size: once, few, many, or a class if the clone is expanded.

>TRBJ2-7|-|TRBV30|-
CAWSVSVGYEQYF
TGTGCCTGGAGTGTGTCGGTCGGGTACGAGCAGTACTTC
>TRBJ2-5|-|TRBV6-5|TRBD2
CASSLAGGETQYF
TGTGCCAGTTCCCTAGCGGGAGGGGAGACCCAGTACTTC
>TRBJ1-2|-|TRBV15|-
CATSSVVGGSVLSYTF
TGTGCCACCAGCTCCGTGGTGGGAGGATCCGTTTTGAGCTACACCTTC
>TRBJ1-2|-|TRBV7-2|-
CASSLNGGGSYGYTF
TGTGCCAGCAGCTTAAATGGGGGCGGCTCCTATGGCTACACCTTC
>TRBJ2-5|-|TRBV27|-
CASGWWGEETQYF
TGTGCCAGCGGCTGGTGGGGGGAAGAGACCCAGTACTTC
>TRBJ1-3|once|TRBV28|-
CATSDRGNTIYF
TGTGCCACCTCGGACAGAGGAAACACCATATATTTT
>TRBJ2-7|-|TRBV6-5|-
CASSTGLEQYF
TGTGCCAGCAGTACAGGGCTCGAGCAGTACTTC
>TRBJ1-2|-|TRBV28|TRBD1
CASSLGQGGYTF
TGTGCCAGCAGTTTGGGACAGGGAGGCTACACCTTC
>TRBJ2-1|-|TRBV28|-
CASSTSTGLTYNEQFF
TGTGCCAGCAGCACCTCCACAGGGTTAACCTACAATGAGCAGTTCTTC
>TRBJ2-7|-|TRBV11-3|TRBD2
CASSLLRGGPYEQYF
TGTGCCAGCAGCTTACTGCGGGGGGGGCCCTACGAGCAGTACTTC
>TRBJ2-2|-|TRBV7-3|-
CASSPQANTGELFF
TGTGCCAGCAGCCCCCAGGCGAACACCGGGGAGCTGTTTTTT
>TRBJ2-7|-|TRBV6-2/TRBV6-3|-
CASRPTGGWSYEQYF
TGTGCCAGCAGGCCTACGGGGGGCTGGTCCTACGAGCAGTACTTC
>TRBJ1-1|-|TRBV6-5|-
CASSRGQSNTEAFF
TGTGCCAGCAGCCGGGGACAATCGAACACTGAAGCTTTCTTT
>TRBJ1-2|-|TRBV3-1/TRBV3-2|TRBD1
CASSQGGQGALGYTF
TGTGCCAGCAGCCAAGGAGGGCAGGGGGCGCTGGGCTACACCTTC
>TRBJ1-4|-|TRBV11-2|-
CASTPGTAQGKLFF
TGTGCCAGCACCCCCGGGACCGCCCAGGGGAAACTGTTTTTT
>TRBJ2-2|-|TRBV9|-
CASSLQAGGGTGELFF
TGTGCCAGCAGCCTCCAGGCGGGTGGCGGGACCGGGGAGCTGTTTTTT
>TRBJ2-1|-|TRBV7-3|-
CASSPGDRRYNEQFF
TGTGCCAGCAGCCCGGGGGACAGAAGATACAATGAGCAGTTCTTC